The 4 T cell receptor beta chains below come from one sample, sequenced in a study of CD8+CD57+ T cells in acquired aplastic anemia. The template used for profiling TCR beta VDJ and CDR3 was genomic DNA. TCRdb recomputed calls from the reads with MiXCR, one row per CDR3 protein. The repertoire has about 200,000 distinct CDR3 sequences, about half of them found once; the top ten carry roughly 21%. CD8+CD57+ cell expansion had been shown by flow cytometry in patients chosen for sequencing. The sequencing sample was made of sorted CD4+, CD8+, or CD8+CD57+ T cells (not recorded which) from PBMCs. These receptors originate from a human donor with aplastic anemia.

V is TRBV9 and J is TRBJ2-7; D ambiguous. V dropped 3 bases and J dropped 0 bases, with 13 bases sitting between them. Germline loops: CDR1 SGDLS, CDR2 YYNGEE. The CDR3 spans 15 residues. In DNA, the CDR3 is TGTGCCAGCAGCGCGCTTGAGGTTCCCTCCTACGAGCAGTACTTC. This sequence encodes CASSALEVPSYEQYF.

This clonotype was picked up many times. The chain is built from TRBV19 and TRBJ1-2; 7 nucleotides line up with TRBD1. This CDR3 spans 12 amino acids. Per the germline V gene, CDR1 is LNHDA and CDR2 is SQIVND (reference sequence). V was clipped by 5 bases and J by 8 bases; unmatched bases: 5. In nucleotides, the CDR3 is TGTGCCAGTAGTCCACGGGACAGAGGCTACACCTTC. Encoded protein: CASSPRDRGYTF.

The gene calls are TRBV6-6 and TRBJ2-1; no firm D call. V was pared by 5 bases and J by 3 bases, with 14 bases between. Germline lookup yields CDR1 MNHNY and CDR2 SVGAGI (reference sequence). The CDR3 runs 15 residues. For the CDR3, the DNA is TGTGCCAGCAGTAAAAACTTTGTTCTCTACAATGAGCAGTTCTTC. Its translation is CASSKNFVLYNEQFF.

This clonotype was picked up a small number of times. The chain carries TRBV2 and TRBJ1-6; D gene ambiguous. The germline V and J ends were trimmed by 2 bases and 8 bases, with 13 bases remaining between them. The length of the CDR3 is 15 residues. Germline V gene lookup returns CDR1 SNHLY and CDR2 FYNNEI. The CDR3 nucleotides read TGTGCCAGCAGTGAACTGGGCGTGAGGGATTCACCCCTCCACTTT. Its protein is CASSELGVRDSPLHF.